This T cell receptor (beta chain) emerged from a study of CD8+ T cells in alopecia areata. Findings of the study overall: Between patients, shared TCR sequences were less clear than in mice. This was possibly due in part to HLA diversity in the patient population.

Markers including CD4, CD8alpha, NKG2D and NKG2ACE guided sorting of pooled cutaneous lymph node cells. The length of the CDR3 is 16 residues. Per the germline V gene, CDR1 is NSHNY and CDR2 is SYGAGN. Sequencing templates came from extracted RNA that was reverse transcribed into cDNA. The table came from immunoSEQ multiplex PCR; TCRdb's copy has only in-frame clones and leaves some out. The sample has approximately 300,000 clones, none seen only once. This clone was observed a few times. Its specificity is unknown. Gene names are the mouse ones. The CDR3 is cut off 4 residues early in the read; its end comes from the germline J gene.

The sample comprised CD4+ T cells sorted from a lymph node. The origin of this receptor is a C3H/HeJ mouse with alopecia areata. The strain's MHC: H2-k. This chain joins TRBV13-1 and TRBJ2-4, with 13 bases lining up with TRBD2. Here the CDR3 reads CASSKDWGGAGNTLYF. Incomplete CDR3 DNA: TGTGCCAGCAGCAAGGACTGGGGGGGCGCCGGGAAC.